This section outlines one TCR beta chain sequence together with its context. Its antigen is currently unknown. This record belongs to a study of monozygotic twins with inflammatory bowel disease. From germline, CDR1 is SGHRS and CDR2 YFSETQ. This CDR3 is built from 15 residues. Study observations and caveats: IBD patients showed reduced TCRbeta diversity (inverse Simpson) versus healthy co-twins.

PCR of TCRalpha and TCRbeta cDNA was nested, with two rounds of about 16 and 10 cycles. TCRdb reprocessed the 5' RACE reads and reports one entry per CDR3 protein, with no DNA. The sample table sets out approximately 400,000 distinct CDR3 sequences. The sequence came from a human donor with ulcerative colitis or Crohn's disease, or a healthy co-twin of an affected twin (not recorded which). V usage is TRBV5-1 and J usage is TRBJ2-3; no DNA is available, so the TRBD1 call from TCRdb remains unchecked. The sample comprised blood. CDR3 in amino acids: CASSWGQGGPDTQYF.